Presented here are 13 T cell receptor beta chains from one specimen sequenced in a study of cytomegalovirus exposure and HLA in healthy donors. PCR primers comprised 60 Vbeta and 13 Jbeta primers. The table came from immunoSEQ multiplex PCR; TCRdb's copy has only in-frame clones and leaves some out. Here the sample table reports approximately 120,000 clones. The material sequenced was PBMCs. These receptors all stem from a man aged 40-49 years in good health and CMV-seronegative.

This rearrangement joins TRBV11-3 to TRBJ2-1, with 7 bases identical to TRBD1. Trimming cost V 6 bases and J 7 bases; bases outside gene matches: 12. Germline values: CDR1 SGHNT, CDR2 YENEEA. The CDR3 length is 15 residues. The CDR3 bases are TGTGCCAGCAGTGTGGACAGGTTCGTGTTAAATGAGCAGTTCTTC. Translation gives CASSVDRFVLNEQFF.

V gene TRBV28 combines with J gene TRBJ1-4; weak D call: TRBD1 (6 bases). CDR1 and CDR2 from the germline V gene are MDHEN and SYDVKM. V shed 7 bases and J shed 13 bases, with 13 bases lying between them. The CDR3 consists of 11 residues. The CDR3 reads CASMSGQRLFF. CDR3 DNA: TGTGCCAGCATGAGCGGACAGAGACTGTTTTTT.

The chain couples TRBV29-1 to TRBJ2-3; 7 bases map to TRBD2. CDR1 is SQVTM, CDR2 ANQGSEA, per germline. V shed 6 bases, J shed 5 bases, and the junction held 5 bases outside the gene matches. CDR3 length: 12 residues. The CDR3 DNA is TGCAGCGTCTCTAGCGGTCTAGATACGCAGTATTTT. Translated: CSVSSGLDTQYF.

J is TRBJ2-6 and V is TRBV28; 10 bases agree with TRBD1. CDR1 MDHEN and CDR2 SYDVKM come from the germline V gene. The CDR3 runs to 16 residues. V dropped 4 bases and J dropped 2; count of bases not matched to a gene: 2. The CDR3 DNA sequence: TGTGCCAGCAGTTCGACAGGGGGCGCTGGGGCCAACGTCCTGACTTTC. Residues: CASSSTGGAGANVLTF.

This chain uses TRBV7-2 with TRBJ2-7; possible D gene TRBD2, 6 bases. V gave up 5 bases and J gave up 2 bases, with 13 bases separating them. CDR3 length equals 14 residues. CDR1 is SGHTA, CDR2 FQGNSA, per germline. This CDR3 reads CASSRGTPPYEQYF. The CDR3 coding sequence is TGTGCCAGCAGCCGAGGGACTCCTCCCTACGAGCAGTACTTC.

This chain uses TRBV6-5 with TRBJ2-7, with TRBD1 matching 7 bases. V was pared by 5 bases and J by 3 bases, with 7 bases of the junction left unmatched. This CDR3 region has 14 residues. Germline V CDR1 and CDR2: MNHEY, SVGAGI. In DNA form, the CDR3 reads TGTGCCAGCAGTCCGACAGGGTTCATCTACGAGCAGTACTTC. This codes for CASSPTGFIYEQYF.

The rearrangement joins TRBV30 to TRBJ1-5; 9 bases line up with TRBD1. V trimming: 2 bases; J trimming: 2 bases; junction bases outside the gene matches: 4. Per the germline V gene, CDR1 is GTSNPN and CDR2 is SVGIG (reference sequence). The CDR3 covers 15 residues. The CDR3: CAWSKDRGGNQPQHF. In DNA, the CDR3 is TGTGCCTGGAGTAAGGACAGGGGTGGCAATCAGCCCCAGCATTTT. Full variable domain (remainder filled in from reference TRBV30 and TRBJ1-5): SQTIHQWPATLVQPVGSPLSLECTVEGTSNPNLYWYRQAAGRGLQLLFYSVGIGQISSEVPQNLSASRPQDRQFILSSKKLLLSDSGFYLCAWSKDRGGNQPQHFGDGTRLSIL.

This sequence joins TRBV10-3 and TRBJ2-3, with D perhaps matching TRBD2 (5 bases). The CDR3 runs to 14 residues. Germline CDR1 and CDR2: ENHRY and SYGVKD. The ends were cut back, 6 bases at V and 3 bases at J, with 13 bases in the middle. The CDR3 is CAIRSGPTTDTQYF. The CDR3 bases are TGTGCCATCAGGAGCGGCCCGACGACAGATACGCAGTATTTT.

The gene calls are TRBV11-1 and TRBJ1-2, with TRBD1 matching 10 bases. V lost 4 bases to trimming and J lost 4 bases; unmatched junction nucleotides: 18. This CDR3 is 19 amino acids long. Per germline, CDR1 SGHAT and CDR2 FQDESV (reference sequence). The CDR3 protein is CASSYRKYPGQGIGYGYTF. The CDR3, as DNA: TGTGCCAGCAGCTATCGAAAGTATCCGGGACAGGGGATCGGCTATGGCTACACCTTC.

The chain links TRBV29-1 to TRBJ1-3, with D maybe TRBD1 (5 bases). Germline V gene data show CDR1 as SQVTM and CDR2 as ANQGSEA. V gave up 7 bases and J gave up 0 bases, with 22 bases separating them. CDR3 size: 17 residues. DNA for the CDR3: TGCAGCGGTGGGACCCTAGGACTAATGAACTCTGGAAACACCATATATTTT. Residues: CSGGTLGLMNSGNTIYF.

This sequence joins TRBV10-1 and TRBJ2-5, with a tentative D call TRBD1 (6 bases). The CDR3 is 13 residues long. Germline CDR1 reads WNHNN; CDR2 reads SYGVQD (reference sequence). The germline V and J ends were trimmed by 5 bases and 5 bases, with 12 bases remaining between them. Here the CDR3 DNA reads TGCGCCAGCAGTCGATCAGGGGTCGAGACCCAGTACTTC. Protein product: CASSRSGVETQYF.

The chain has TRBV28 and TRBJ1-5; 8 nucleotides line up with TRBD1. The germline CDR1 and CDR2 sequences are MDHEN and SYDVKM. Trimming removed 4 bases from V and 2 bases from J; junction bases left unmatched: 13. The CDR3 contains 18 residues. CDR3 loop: CASSSIPQGAAGNQPQHF. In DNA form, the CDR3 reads TGTGCCAGCAGTTCAATTCCCCAGGGGGCGGCGGGCAATCAGCCCCAGCATTTT.

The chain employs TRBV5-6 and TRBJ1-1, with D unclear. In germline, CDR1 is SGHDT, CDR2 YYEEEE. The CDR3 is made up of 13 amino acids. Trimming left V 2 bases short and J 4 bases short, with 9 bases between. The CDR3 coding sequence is TGTGCCAGCAGCTTCGCGGGGAGCACTGAAGCTTTCTTT. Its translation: CASSFAGSTEAFF. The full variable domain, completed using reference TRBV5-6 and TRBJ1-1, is DAGVTQSPTHLIKTRGQQVTLRCSPKSGHDTVSWYQQALGQGPQFIFQYYEEEERQRGNFPDRFSGHQFPNYSSELNVNALLLGDSALYLCASSFAGSTEAFFGQGTRLTVV.